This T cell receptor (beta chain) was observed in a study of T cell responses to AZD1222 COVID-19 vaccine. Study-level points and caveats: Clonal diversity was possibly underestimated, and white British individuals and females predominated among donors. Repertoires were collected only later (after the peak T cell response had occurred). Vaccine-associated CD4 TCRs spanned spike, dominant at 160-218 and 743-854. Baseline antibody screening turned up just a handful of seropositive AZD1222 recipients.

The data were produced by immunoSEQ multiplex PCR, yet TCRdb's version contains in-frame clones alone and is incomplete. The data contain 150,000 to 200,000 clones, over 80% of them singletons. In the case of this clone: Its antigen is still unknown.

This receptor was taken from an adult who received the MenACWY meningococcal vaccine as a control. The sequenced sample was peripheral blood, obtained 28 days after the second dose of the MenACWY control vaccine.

The CDR3 coding sequence is TGCAGCGTTGAGGTTCAGGGACCTCTCACCGGGGAGCTGTTTTTT. This translates into CSVEVQGPLTGELFF. This chain connects TRBV29-1 to TRBJ2-2; the D call may be TRBD1 or TRBD2 (5 bases each). The V end lost 3 bases, the J end lost 4 bases, and 15 bases lay between the germline ends. Germline-derived CDR1 and CDR2 are SQVTM and ANQGSEA. The CDR3 consists of 15 residues.